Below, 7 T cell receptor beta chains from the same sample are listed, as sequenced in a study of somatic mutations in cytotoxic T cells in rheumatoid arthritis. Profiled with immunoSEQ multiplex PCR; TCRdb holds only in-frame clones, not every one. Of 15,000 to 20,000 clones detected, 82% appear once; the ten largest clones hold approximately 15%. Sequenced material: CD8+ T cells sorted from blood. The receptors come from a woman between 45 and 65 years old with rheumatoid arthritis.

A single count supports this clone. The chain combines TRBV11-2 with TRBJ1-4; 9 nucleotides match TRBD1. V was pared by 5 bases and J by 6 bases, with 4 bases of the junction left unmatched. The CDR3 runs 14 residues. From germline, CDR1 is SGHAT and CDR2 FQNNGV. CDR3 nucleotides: TGTGCCAGCAGCAACAGGGGGCGATATGAAAAACTGTTTTTT. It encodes CASSNRGRYEKLFF. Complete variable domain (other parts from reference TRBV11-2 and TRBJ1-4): EAGVAQSPRYKIIEKRQSVAFWCNPISGHATLYWYQQILGQGPKLLIQFQNNGVVDDSQLPKDRFSAERLKGVDSTLKIQPAKLEDSAVYLCASSNRGRYEKLFFGSGTQLSVL.

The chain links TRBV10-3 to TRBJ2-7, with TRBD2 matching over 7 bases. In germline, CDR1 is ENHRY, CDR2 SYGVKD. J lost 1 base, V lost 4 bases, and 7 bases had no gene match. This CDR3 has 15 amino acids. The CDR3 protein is CAISGPGTKSYEQYF. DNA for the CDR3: TGTGCCATCAGTGGACCCGGGACTAAATCCTACGAGCAGTACTTC.

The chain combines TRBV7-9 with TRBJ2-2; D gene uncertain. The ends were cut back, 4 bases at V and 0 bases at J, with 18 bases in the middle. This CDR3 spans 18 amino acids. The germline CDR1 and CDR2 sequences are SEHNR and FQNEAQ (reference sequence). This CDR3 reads CASSSIGWASPNTGELFF. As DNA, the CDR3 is TGTGCCAGCAGCTCAATAGGATGGGCCAGCCCGAACACCGGGGAGCTGTTTTTT.

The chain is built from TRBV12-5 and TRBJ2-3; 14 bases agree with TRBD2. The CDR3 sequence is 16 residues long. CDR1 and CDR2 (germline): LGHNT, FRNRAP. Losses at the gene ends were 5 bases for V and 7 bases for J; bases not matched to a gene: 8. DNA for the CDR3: TGTGCTAGTGGTCCGACTAGCGGGGGGGGTTCGAATACGCAGTATTTT. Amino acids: CASGPTSGGGSNTQYF.

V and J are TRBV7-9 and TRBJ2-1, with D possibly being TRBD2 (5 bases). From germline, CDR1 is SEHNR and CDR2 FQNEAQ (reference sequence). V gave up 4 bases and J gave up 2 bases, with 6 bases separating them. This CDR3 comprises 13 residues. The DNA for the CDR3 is TGTGCCAGCAGCTCCGGGACCTACAATGAGCAGTTCTTC. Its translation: CASSSGTYNEQFF.

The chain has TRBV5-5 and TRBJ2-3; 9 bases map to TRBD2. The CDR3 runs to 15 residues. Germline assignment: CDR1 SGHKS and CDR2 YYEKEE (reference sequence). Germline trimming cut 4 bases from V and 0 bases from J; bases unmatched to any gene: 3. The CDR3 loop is CASSPSGVSTDTQYF. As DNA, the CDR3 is TGTGCCAGCAGCCCTAGCGGGGTTAGCACAGATACGCAGTATTTT.

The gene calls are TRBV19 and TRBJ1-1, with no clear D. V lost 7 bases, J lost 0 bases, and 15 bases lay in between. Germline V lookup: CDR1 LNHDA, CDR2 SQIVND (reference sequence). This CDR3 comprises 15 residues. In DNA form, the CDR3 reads TGTGCCAGTACCAAAGGAAAACATATGAACACTGAAGCTTTCTTT. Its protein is CASTKGKHMNTEAFF.